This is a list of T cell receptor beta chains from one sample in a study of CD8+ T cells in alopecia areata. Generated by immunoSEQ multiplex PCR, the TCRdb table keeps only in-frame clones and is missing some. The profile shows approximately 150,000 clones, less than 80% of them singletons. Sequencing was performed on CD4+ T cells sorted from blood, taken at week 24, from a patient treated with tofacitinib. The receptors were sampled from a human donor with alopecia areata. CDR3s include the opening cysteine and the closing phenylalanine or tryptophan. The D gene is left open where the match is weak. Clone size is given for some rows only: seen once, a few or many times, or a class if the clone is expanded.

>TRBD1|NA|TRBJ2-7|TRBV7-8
CASSSPDRVFGEQYF
TGTGCCAGCAGCAGCCCGGACAGGGTCTTCGGCGAGCAGTACTTC
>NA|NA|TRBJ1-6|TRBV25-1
CASSEFMNSPLHF
TGTGCCAGCAGTGAATTTATGAATTCACCCCTCCACTTT
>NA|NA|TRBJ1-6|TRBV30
CAWEGWDYNSPLHF
TGTGCCTGGGAAGGATGGGACTATAATTCACCCCTCCACTTT
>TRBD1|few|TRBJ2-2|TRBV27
CANQPGQGNTGELFF
TGTGCCAACCAACCGGGACAGGGGAACACCGGGGAGCTGTTTTTT
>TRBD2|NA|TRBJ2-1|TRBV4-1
CASSQTSSGYNEQFF
TGCGCCAGCAGCCAGACATCTAGCGGGTACAATGAGCAGTTCTTC
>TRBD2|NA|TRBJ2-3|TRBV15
CATSKRTSGYSLDTQYF
TGTGCCACCAGCAAACGGACTAGCGGGTACAGTTTAGATACGCAGTATTTT
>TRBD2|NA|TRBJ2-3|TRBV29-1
CSVVLRGGSTDTQYF
TGCAGCGTTGTCCTCCGCGGGGGTTCCACAGATACGCAGTATTTT
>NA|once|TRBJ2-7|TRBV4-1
CASSQDGAAAPEQYF
TGCGCCAGCAGCCAAGATGGCGCAGCAGCTCCCGAGCAGTACTTC
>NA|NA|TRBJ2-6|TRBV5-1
CASSLDRAASSSGANVLTF
TGCGCCAGCAGCTTGGATAGGGCAGCTTCTAGCTCTGGGGCCAACGTCCTGACTTTC
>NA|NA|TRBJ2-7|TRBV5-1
CASSLESEQYF
TGCGCCAGCAGCTTGGAATCCGAGCAGTACTTC
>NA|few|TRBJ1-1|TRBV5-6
CASSLREDTEAFF
TGTGCCAGCAGCTTGAGGGAGGACACTGAAGCTTTCTTT
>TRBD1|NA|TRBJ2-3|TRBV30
CAWSAETGFSTDTQYF
TGTGCCTGGAGTGCAGAGACAGGGTTTAGCACAGATACGCAGTATTTT
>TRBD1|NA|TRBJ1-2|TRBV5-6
CASSWGQAVDVF
TGTGCCAGCAGCTGGGGACAGGCGGTTGATGTCTTC
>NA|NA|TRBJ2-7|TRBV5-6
CASSLRGVTYEQYF
TGTGCCAGCAGCTTGAGAGGGGTCACCTACGAGCAGTACTTC